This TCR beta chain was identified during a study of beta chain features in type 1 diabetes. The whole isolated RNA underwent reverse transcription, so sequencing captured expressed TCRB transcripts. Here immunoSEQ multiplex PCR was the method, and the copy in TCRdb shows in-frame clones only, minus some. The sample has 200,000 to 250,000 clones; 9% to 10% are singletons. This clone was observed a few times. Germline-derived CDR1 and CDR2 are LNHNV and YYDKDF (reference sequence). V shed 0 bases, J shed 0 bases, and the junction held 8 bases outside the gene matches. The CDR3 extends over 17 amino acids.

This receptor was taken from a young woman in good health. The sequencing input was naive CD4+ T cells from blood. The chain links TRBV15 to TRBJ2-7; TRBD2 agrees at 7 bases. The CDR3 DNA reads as TGTGCCACCAGCAGAGATGGGGCGGGGGTAACCTCCTACGAGCAGTACTTC. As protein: CATSRDGAGVTSYEQYF.